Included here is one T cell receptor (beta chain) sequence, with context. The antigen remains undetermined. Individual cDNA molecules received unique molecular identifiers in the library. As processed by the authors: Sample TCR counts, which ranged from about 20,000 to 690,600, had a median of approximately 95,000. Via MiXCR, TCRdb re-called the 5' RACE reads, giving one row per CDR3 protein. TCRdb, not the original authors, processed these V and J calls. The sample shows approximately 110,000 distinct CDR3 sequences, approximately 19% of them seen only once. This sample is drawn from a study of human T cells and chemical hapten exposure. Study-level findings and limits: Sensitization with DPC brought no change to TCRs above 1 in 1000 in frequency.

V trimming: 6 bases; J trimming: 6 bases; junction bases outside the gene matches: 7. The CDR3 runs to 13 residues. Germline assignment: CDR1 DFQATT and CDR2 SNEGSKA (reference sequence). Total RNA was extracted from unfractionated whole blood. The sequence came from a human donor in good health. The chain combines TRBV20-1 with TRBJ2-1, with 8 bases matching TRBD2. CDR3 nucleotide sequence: TGCAGTGCCCCTCGGACTAGCAGCAATGAGCAGTTCTTC. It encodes CSAPRTSSNEQFF.